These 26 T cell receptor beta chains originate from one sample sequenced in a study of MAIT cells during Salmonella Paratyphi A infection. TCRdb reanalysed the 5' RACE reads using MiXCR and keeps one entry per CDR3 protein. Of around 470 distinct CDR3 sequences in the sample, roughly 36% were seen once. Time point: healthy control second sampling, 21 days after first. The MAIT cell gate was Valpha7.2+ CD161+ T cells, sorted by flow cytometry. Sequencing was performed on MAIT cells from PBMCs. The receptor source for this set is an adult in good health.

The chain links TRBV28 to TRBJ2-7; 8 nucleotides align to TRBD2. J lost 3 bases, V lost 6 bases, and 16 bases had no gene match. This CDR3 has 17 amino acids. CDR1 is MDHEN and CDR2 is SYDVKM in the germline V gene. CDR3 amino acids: CASSPTSPGGIVYEQYF. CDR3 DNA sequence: TGTGCCAGCAGCCCTACGAGCCCGGGGGGGATCGTCTACGAGCAGTACTTC. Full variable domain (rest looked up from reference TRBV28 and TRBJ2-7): DVKVTQSSRYLVKRTGEKVFLECVQDMDHENMFWYRQDPGLGLRLIYFSYDVKMKEKGDIPEGYSVSREKKERFSLILESASTNQTSMYLCASSPTSPGGIVYEQYFGPGTRLTVT.

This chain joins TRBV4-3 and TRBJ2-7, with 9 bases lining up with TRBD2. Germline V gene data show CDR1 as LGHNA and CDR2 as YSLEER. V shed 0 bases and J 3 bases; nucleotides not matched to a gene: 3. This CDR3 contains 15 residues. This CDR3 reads CASSQDASGIYEQYV. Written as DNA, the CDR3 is TGCGCCAGCAGCCAAGACGCTAGCGGGATCTACGAGCAGTACGTC.

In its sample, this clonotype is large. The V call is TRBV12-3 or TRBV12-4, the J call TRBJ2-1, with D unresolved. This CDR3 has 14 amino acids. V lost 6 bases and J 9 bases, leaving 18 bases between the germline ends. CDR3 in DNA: TGTGCCAGCAGCTTTTGGGGTGCCTATGCTGAGCAGTTCTTC. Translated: CASSFWGAYAEQFF.

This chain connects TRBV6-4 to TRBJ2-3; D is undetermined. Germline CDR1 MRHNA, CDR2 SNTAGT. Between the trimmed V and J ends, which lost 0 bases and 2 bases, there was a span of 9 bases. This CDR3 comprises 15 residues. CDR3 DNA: TGTGCCAGCAGTGACTCAGTGTCCACCACAGATACGCAGTATTTT. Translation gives CASSDSVSTTDTQYF.

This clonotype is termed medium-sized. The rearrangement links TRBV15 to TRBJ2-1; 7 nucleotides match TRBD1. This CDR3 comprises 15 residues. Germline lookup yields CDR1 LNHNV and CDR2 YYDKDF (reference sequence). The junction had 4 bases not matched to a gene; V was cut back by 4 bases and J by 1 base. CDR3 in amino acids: CATSTNRGSYNEQFF. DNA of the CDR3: TGTGCCACCAGCACGAACAGGGGTTCCTACAATGAGCAGTTCTTC. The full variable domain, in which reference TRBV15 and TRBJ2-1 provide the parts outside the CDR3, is DAMVIQNPRYQVTQFGKPVTLSCSQTLNHNVMYWYQQKSSQAPKLLFHYYDKDFNNEADTPDNFQSRRPNTSFCFLDIRSPGLGDTAMYLCATSTNRGSYNEQFFGPGTRLTVL.

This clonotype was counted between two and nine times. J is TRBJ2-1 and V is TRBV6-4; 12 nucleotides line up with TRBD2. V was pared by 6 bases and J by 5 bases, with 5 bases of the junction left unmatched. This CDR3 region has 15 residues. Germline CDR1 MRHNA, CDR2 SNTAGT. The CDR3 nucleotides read TGTGCCAGCAGCGTTACTAGCGGGGGGAACAATGAGCAGTTCTTC. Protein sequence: CASSVTSGGNNEQFF.

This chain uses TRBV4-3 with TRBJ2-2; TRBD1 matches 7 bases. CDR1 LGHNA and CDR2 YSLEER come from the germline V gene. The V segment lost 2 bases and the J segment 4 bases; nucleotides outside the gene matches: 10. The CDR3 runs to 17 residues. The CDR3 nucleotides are TGCGCCAGCAGCCAAACTGGACAGGACCAAAGCACCGGGGAGCTGTTTTTT. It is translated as CASSQTGQDQSTGELFF.

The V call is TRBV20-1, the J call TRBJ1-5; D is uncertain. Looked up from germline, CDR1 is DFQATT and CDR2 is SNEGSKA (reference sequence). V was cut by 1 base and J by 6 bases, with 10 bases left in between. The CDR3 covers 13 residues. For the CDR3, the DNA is TGCAGTGCTAGAGTCCGGGAGGCTCAGCCCCAGCATTTT. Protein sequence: CSARVREAQPQHF.

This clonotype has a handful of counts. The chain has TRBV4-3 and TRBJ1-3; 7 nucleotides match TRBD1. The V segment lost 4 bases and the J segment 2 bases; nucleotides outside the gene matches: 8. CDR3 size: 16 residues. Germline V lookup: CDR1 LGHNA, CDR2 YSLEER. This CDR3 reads CASSPQGEVAGNTIYF. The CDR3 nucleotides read TGCGCCAGCAGCCCCCAGGGGGAGGTCGCTGGAAACACCATATATTTT.

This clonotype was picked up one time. Here the CDR3 DNA reads TGTGCCAGCAGTGACTCGCCAGAGGGGTACAATGAGCAGTTCTTC. Translating gives CASSDSPEGYNEQFF. The rearrangement joins TRBV6-4 to TRBJ2-1; either TRBD1 or TRBD2 may fit D (5 bases each). Germline-derived CDR1 and CDR2 are MRHNA and SNTAGT. The CDR3 is 15 residues long. Trimming removed 0 bases from V and 4 bases from J, with 10 bases in between.

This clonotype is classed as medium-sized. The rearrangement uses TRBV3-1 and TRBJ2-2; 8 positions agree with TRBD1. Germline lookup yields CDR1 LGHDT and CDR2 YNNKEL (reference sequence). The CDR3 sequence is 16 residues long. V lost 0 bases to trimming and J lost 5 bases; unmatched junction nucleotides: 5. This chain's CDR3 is CASSQDGDRRTGELFF. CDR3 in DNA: TGTGCCAGCAGCCAAGACGGGGACAGGCGAACCGGGGAGCTGTTTTTT.

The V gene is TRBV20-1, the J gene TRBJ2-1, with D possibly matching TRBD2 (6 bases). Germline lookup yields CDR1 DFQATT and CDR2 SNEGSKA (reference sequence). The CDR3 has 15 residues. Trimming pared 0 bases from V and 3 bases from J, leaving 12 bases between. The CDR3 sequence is CSARDVLADYNEQFF. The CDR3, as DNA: TGCAGTGCTAGAGATGTACTAGCAGACTACAATGAGCAGTTCTTC.

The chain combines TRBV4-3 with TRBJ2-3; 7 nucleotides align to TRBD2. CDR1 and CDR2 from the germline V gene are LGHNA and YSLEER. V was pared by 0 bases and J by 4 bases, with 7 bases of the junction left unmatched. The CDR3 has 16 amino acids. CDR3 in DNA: TGCGCCAGCAGCCAAGAGTACGGGGGAGGGCCAGATACGCAGTATTTT. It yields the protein CASSQEYGGGPDTQYF.

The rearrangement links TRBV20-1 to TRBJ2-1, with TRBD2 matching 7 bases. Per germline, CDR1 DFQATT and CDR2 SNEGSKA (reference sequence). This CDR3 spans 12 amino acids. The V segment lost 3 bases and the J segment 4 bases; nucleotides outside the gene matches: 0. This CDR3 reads CSARGGYNEQFF. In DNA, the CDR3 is TGCAGTGCTAGGGGAGGGTACAATGAGCAGTTCTTC.

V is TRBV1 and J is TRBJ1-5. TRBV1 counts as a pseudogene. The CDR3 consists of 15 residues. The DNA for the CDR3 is TGCACCAGAAGAAGAGAGGGGGGAGGGGATCAGCCCCAGCATTTT. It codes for CTRRREGGGDQPQHF.

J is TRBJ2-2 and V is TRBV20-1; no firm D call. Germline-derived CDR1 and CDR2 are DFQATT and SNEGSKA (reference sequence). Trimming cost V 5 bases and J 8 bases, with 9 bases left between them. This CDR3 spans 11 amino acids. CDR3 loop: CSALMRGELFF. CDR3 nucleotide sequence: TGCAGTGCTCTCATGCGGGGGGAGCTGTTTTTT.

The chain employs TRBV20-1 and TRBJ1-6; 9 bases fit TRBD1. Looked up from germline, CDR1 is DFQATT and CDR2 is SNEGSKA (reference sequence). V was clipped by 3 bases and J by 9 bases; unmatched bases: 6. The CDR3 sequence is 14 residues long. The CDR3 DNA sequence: TGCAGTGCTAGTTCCGGGACAGGGTCTTCACCCCTCCACTTT. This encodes CSASSGTGSSPLHF.

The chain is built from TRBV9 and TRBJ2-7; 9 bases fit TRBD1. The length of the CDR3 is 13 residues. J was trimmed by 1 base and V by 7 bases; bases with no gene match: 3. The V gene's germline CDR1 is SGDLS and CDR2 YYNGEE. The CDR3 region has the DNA TGTGCCAGCCAGGGGACAGGGTCCTACGAGCAGTACTTC. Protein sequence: CASQGTGSYEQYF.

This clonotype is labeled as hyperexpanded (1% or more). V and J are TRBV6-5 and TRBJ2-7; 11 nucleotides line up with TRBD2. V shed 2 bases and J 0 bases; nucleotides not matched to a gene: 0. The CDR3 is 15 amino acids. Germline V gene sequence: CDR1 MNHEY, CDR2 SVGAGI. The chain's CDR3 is CASSYTSGSSYEQYF. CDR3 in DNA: TGTGCCAGCAGTTACACTAGCGGGAGCTCCTACGAGCAGTACTTC.

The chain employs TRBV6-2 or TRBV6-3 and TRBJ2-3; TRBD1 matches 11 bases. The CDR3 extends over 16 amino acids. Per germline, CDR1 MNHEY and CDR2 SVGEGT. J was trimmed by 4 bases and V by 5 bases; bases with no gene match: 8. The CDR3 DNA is TGTGCCAGCAGTCAATCCCCGGGACAGGGGGCAGATACGCAGTATTTT. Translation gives CASSQSPGQGADTQYF.

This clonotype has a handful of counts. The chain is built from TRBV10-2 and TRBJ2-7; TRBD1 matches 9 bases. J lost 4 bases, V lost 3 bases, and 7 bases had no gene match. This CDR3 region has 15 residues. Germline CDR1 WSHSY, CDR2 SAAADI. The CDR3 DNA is TGCGCCAGCAGTGAAGGAACCGGGACAGGGTACGAGCAGTACGTC. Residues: CASSEGTGTGYEQYV.

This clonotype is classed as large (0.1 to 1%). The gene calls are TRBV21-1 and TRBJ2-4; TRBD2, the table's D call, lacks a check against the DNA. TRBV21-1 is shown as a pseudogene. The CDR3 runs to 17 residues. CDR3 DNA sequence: TGTGCCAGCAGCAGAAGGAGACTAACGATGACCAAAAACATTCAGTACTTC. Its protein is CASSRRRLTMTKNIQYF.

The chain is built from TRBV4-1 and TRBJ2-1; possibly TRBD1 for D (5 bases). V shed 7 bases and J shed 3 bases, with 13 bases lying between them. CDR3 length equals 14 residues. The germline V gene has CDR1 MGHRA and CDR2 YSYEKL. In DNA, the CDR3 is TGCGCCAGCACTTCGGGCAGGGACTACAATGAGCAGTTCTTC. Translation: CASTSGRDYNEQFF.

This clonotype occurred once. The CDR3 region has the DNA TGCAGTGCTAGAGACTTTTCCAGGGATAGGAATGAGCAGTTCTTC. This codes for CSARDFSRDRNEQFF. V usage is TRBV20-1 and J usage is TRBJ2-1; perhaps TRBD1 as D (5 bases). The length of the CDR3 is 15 residues. V lost 0 bases to trimming and J lost 7 bases, with 16 bases between them. Germline V gene sequence: CDR1 DFQATT, CDR2 SNEGSKA (reference sequence).

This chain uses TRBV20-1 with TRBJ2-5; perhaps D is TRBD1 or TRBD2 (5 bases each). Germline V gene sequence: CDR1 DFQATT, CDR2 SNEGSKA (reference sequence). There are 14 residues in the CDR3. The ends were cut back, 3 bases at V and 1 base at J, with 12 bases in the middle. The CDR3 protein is CSARGIGAQETQYF. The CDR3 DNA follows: TGCAGTGCTAGGGGGATCGGGGCCCAAGAGACCCAGTACTTC.

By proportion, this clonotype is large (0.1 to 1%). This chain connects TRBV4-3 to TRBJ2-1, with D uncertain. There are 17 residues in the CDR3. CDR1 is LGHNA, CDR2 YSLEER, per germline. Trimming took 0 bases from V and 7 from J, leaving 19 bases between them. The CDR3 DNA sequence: TGCGCCAGCAGCCAAGACGAGGTGGGGTTGGTTCTGAATGAGCAGTTCTTC. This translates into CASSQDEVGLVLNEQFF.